A selection of T cell receptor beta chains follows, all from one sample in a study of blood T cell repertoires in COVID-19. TCRdb keeps only in-frame clones here, not all; method: immunoSEQ multiplex PCR. This table has roughly 500,000 clones, about 85% appearing once. The sample taken for sequencing was PBMCs or T cells enriched from blood (not recorded which). The receptors originated from a woman aged 55 to 70 who had recovered from COVID-19. The CDR3 runs from the conserved cysteine through the conserved F or W. D genes are given only for firm matches. Clone size appears in some rows only: once, few, many, or a class for an expanded clone.

. | . | TRBJ2-3 | TRBV6-2/TRBV6-3 | CASSRYTDTQYF | TGTGCCAGCAGCCGCTACACAGATACGCAGTATTTT
. | . | TRBJ2-7 | TRBV5-1 | CASSLATRGTVEQYF | TGCGCCAGCAGCCTCGCTACCAGGGGAACAGTCGAGCAGTACTTC
. | . | TRBJ1-2 | TRBV9 | CASSVEGQVYGYTF | TGTGCCAGTAGCGTAGAGGGGCAGGTCTATGGCTACACCTTC
. | TRBD1 | TRBJ2-7 | TRBV2 | CASSEARTGSSYEQYF | TGTGCCAGCAGTGAAGCCCGGACAGGGAGCTCCTACGAGCAGTACTTC
. | TRBD1 | TRBJ2-1 | TRBV28 | CASTDRAEQFF | TGTGCCAGCACCGACAGGGCCGAGCAGTTCTTC
. | . | TRBJ2-1 | TRBV5-4 | CASSLVLAGAYNEQFF | TGTGCCAGCAGCTTGGTTCTGGCAGGGGCCTACAATGAGCAGTTCTTC
. | TRBD1 | TRBJ2-2 | TRBV27 | CASSPLGQGAAGELFF | TGTGCCAGCAGTCCCCTGGGACAGGGGGCGGCCGGGGAGCTGTTTTTT
once | . | TRBJ1-1 | TRBV19 | CAAASGGRFTEAFF | TGTGCCGCCGCTTCGGGGGGGAGGTTCACTGAAGCTTTCTTT
. | TRBD1 | TRBJ1-5 | TRBV5-1 | CASSPDVRDRGNQPQHF | TGCGCCAGCAGCCCCGATGTCCGGGACAGGGGGAATCAGCCCCAGCATTTT
few | TRBD1 | TRBJ1-3 | TRBV7-9 | CASSPTRQGQGKSGNTIYF | TGTGCCAGCAGCCCTACCAGACAGGGACAGGGAAAGTCTGGAAACACCATATATTTT
. | . | TRBJ1-6 | TRBV6-1 | CASSEGAILANSPLHF | TGTGCCAGCAGTGAAGGGGCTATACTAGCCAATTCACCCCTCCACTTT
few | . | TRBJ2-2 | TRBV6-5 | CASIGGSTGELFF | TGTGCCAGCATCGGAGGGTCCACCGGGGAGCTGTTTTTT
. | TRBD1 | TRBJ2-2 | TRBV6-2/TRBV6-3 | CASSYSQGAGELFF | TGTGCCAGCAGTTACTCGCAGGGGGCCGGGGAGCTGTTTTTT